This entry describes one T cell receptor beta chain. Its target is unknown. As to time point: peripheral blood 6 weeks after treatment start. Each patient gave between 1 and 8 samples of peripheral blood mononuclear cells, which were collected pretreatment and during treatment. This CDR3 region has 15 residues. Per the germline V gene, CDR1 is MNHEY and CDR2 is SVGAGI. V dropped 6 bases and J dropped 5; count of bases not matched to a gene: 11. Profiling relied on immunoSEQ multiplex PCR, and the TCRdb table lists in-frame clones only, not all of them. In the table there are under 150,000 clones, 85% to 90% of which are singletons. This entry comes from a study of PD-L1 blockade in urothelial cancer. In the study overall: Prior regimens of chemotherapy numbered 0 to 3 per patient. Whole-study results and caveats: Clones that were tumor-associated expanded more in the blood of durable-benefit patients at 3 weeks.

The source material was PBMCs, sampled around atezolizumab (anti-PD-L1) treatment. This chain joins TRBV6-5 and TRBJ2-5; TRBD2 matches at 8 bases. This receptor was identified in a man aged 60 to 75 with urothelial cancer. CDR3 protein: CASSRPGLEGETQYF. DNA for the CDR3: TGTGCCAGCAGCCGGCCGGGACTAGAAGGGGAGACCCAGTACTTC.